Sequencing of this T cell receptor (beta chain) was carried out in a study of cytomegalovirus exposure and HLA in healthy donors. Study-level background: Later, an analysis reported that the 130 or so validation repertoires had used the same platform as the approximately 600 first-cohort repertoires.

V trimming: 7 bases; J trimming: 4 bases; junction bases outside the gene matches: 9. The CDR3 is 14 residues long. Germline V CDR1 and CDR2: SQVTM, ANQGSEA. Profiling relied on immunoSEQ multiplex PCR, and the TCRdb table lists in-frame clones only, not all of them. The table records 220,000 or so clones, around 87% of them present only once. The study's findings and limits: With high specificity and sensitivity, the classifier reportedly diagnosed cytomegalovirus status.

Concerning this clone: Its antigen is unidentified.

What was sequenced was PBMCs. V usage is TRBV29-1 and J usage is TRBJ1-3; 8 nucleotides align to TRBD1. The sequence was obtained from a woman in her late teens or twenties in good health and CMV-seropositive. The DNA of the CDR3 is TGCAGCGCCCTCGACAGGGGAGAGGGAAACACCATATATTTT. Translation: CSALDRGEGNTIYF.